Presented here are 19 T cell receptor beta chains from one specimen sequenced in a study of T cells in Graves' hyperthyroidism and ophthalmopathy. Amplified TCR beta CDR3 regions derived from RNA transcripts. A first-round RT-PCR of the TCR CDR3 used the HTBI primer set. Using its own MiXCR run on the multiplex PCR reads, TCRdb lists one record per CDR3 protein. The profile shows hundreds of thousands of distinct CDR3 sequences, roughly 25% of them singletons. Sequencing used blood. These receptors came from a man aged 45-60 years with Graves' hyperthyroidism.

This clonotype was observed a handful of times. J is TRBJ2-5 and V is TRBV24-1; TRBD2 matches at 10 bases. Looked up from germline, CDR1 is KGHDR and CDR2 is SFDVKD. J lost 5 bases, V lost 9 bases, and 11 bases had no gene match. The CDR3 totals 15 residues. This CDR3 is CATQTVAGGGETQYF. As DNA, the CDR3 is TGTGCCACCCAGACCGTAGCGGGAGGCGGGGAGACCCAGTACTTC.

This clonotype showed up many times. The chain has TRBV11-3 and TRBJ1-1; the D is unclear. The CDR3 is 13 residues long. Germline V gene sequence: CDR1 SGHNT, CDR2 YENEEA. The V gene lost 3 bases and the J gene lost 1 base, with 6 bases spanning the gap. CDR3 sequence (DNA): TGTGCCAGCAGCTTCGTTGGGAACACTGAAGCTTTCTTT. Translating it yields CASSFVGNTEAFF.

The V and J genes are TRBV28 and TRBJ2-1, with 9 bases lining up with TRBD1. This CDR3 contains 14 residues. Germline V gene data show CDR1 as MDHEN and CDR2 as SYDVKM. Germline trimming cut 5 bases from V and 10 bases from J; bases unmatched to any gene: 9. The DNA for the CDR3 is TGTGCCAGCAGTCCCCGGGACAGGGAGTTGGAGCAGTTCTTC. As protein: CASSPRDRELEQFF.

The chain has TRBV18 and TRBJ2-7; D is possibly TRBD1 or TRBD2 (5 bases each). Germline assignment: CDR1 KGHSH and CDR2 LQKENI. The length of the CDR3 is 13 residues. V was shortened by 1 base and J by 4 bases, with 8 bases between the two germline ends. The CDR3 is CASSPRDEYEQYF. CDR3 bases: TGTGCCAGCTCACCACGGGACGAATACGAGCAGTACTTC.

There are many counts of this clonotype. CDR3 sequence reads: CASSPQITEAFF. CDR3 sequence (DNA): TGTGCCAGCTCACCACAGATCACTGAAGCTTTCTTT. This chain uses TRBV18 with TRBJ1-1; D unclear. Between the trimmed V and J ends, which lost 1 base and 4 bases, there was a span of 4 bases. Germline CDR1 and CDR2: KGHSH and LQKENI. The CDR3 is made up of 12 amino acids.

In this sample, this clonotype turned up a few times. CDR3 sequence: CASSPGLGANVLTF. In nucleotides, the CDR3 is TGTGCCAGCAGTCCCGGTTTAGGGGCCAACGTCCTGACTTTC. The chain carries TRBV12-3 or TRBV12-4 and TRBJ2-6; the D is unclear. The CDR3 sequence is 14 residues long. Trimming stripped 5 bases from V and 4 bases from J, with 9 bases between.

The chain employs TRBV9 and TRBJ2-2; D not certain. Per the germline V gene, CDR1 is SGDLS and CDR2 is YYNGEE. Trimming took off 0 bases at V and 1 base at J, with 10 bases between the two ends. CDR3 length: 16 amino acids. The CDR3 region has the DNA TGTGCCAGCAGCGTAGTAGGTTTCCGGAACACCGGGGAGCTGTTTTTT. It codes for CASSVVGFRNTGELFF.

This clonotype was detected ten times or more. The chain couples TRBV3-1 to TRBJ2-7; a possible D gene is TRBD1 (5 bases). V was trimmed by 6 bases and J by 0 bases, leaving 12 bases between them. Germline V gives CDR1 LGHDT, CDR2 YNNKEL (reference sequence). The CDR3 spans 14 residues. The CDR3 loop is CASSATGSSYEQYF. As DNA, the CDR3 is TGTGCCAGCAGTGCTACAGGAAGCTCCTACGAGCAGTACTTC.

Ten or more counts support this clonotype. The chain recombines TRBV5-1 with TRBJ2-7; tentatively, D is TRBD1 (5 bases). The CDR3 sequence is 13 residues long. V lost 0 bases and J 6 bases, leaving 10 bases between the germline ends. CDR1 and CDR2 (germline): SGHRS, YFSETQ. For the CDR3, the DNA is TGCGCCAGCAGCTTGGGGGCAGGGTTCGAGCAGTACTTC. Protein sequence: CASSLGAGFEQYF.

In this sample, this clonotype turned up a few times. The rearrangement uses TRBV6-2 or TRBV6-3 and TRBJ2-7; the match to TRBD2 covers 11 bases. The CDR3 sequence is 17 residues long. J gave up 3 bases and V 2 bases, and 9 bases lay outside the gene matches. The germline V gene has CDR1 MNHEY and CDR2 SVGEGT. The chain's CDR3 is CASSYLSTSGKIYEQYF. CDR3 bases: TGTGCCAGCAGTTACCTTTCGACTAGCGGGAAAATCTACGAGCAGTACTTC.

This clonotype showed up many times. The V call is TRBV3-1, the J call TRBJ1-1, with D perhaps matching TRBD1 (6 bases). Germline CDR1 is LGHDT and CDR2 is YNNKEL (reference sequence). CDR3 length: 14 residues. The ends were cut back, 3 bases at V and 5 bases at J, with 13 bases in the middle. CDR3 coding DNA: TGTGCCAGCAGCCAGGGGGGGGCTAGTACTGAAGCTTTCTTT. Amino acid sequence: CASSQGGASTEAFF.

V and J are TRBV6-1 and TRBJ2-1, with a tentative D call TRBD1 (6 bases). Germline values: CDR1 MNHNS, CDR2 SASEGT. This CDR3 comprises 15 residues. The V end lost 7 bases, the J end lost 5 bases, and 18 bases lay between the germline ends. The CDR3 spells CASKTGTRDNNEQFF. As DNA, the CDR3 is TGTGCCAGCAAAACCGGGACACGAGATAACAATGAGCAGTTCTTC.

Only a few counts were recorded for this clonotype. This chain uses TRBV5-1 with TRBJ2-3; 8 bases match TRBD2. The V gene end was trimmed by 5 bases and the J gene end by 4 bases; junction bases not matched to a gene: 12. The CDR3 length is 16 residues. The germline V gene has CDR1 SGHRS and CDR2 YFSETQ. CDR3 in amino acids: CASRRVSGSLPDTQYF. The CDR3 region has the DNA TGCGCCAGCAGAAGGGTGAGCGGGAGTCTGCCAGATACGCAGTATTTT.

This chain links TRBV7-9 with TRBJ1-4, with D hard to call. CDR3 size: 16 residues. Trimming removed 4 bases from V and 4 bases from J, with 16 bases in between. In germline, CDR1 is SEHNR, CDR2 FQNEAQ (reference sequence). The CDR3 is CASSSSPRTNNEKLFF. The CDR3, as DNA: TGTGCCAGCAGCTCCTCGCCCAGGACGAATAATGAAAAACTGTTTTTT.

This clonotype showed up just once. The chain joins TRBV6-1 to TRBJ2-5; 8 bases match TRBD1. Germline V lookup: CDR1 MNHNS, CDR2 SASEGT. V lost 4 bases, J lost 5 bases, and 3 bases stayed unmatched. This CDR3 region has 13 residues. This CDR3 is CASSAQGAETQYF. The CDR3 DNA sequence: TGTGCCAGCAGTGCGCAGGGGGCTGAGACCCAGTACTTC.

The J gene is TRBJ2-3, the V gene TRBV10-3; TRBD1 is a possible D gene (5 bases). Germline V gene sequence: CDR1 ENHRY, CDR2 SYGVKD. Trimming took off 3 bases at V and 1 base at J, with 8 bases between the two ends. The CDR3 runs 14 residues. The CDR3 nucleotides are TGTGCCATCAGTGAAAGGGGCGGCACAGATACGCAGTATTTT. Amino acid sequence: CAISERGGTDTQYF.

This rearrangement joins TRBV28 to TRBJ1-1, with 7 bases matching TRBD1. Losses at the gene ends were 5 bases for V and 5 bases for J; bases not matched to a gene: 8. The germline V gene encodes CDR1 MDHEN and CDR2 SYDVKM. The CDR3 runs to 14 residues. The CDR3 DNA is TGTGCCAGCAGTCCGACAGGGTGGGGGACTGAAGCTTTCTTT. Amino acid sequence: CASSPTGWGTEAFF.

There are a few counts of this clonotype. V is TRBV20-1 and J is TRBJ2-1; no definite D call. Trimming cost V 5 bases and J 7 bases, with 9 bases left between them. The CDR3 extends over 11 amino acids. Germline V gene sequence: CDR1 DFQATT, CDR2 SNEGSKA (reference sequence). The CDR3 loop reads CSAGTANEQFF. The DNA of the CDR3 is TGCAGTGCTGGTACAGCGAATGAGCAGTTCTTC.

The table lists this clonotype with many counts. This chain's CDR3 is CASLRGGQNQNIQYF. The CDR3 nucleotides read TGTGCCAGCTTGCGTGGGGGACAGAATCAAAACATTCAGTACTTC. The V gene is TRBV2, the J gene TRBJ2-4; TRBD1 matches 7 bases. CDR3 length: 15 amino acids. Losses at the gene ends were 8 bases for V and 5 bases for J; bases not matched to a gene: 12. Looked up from germline, CDR1 is SNHLY and CDR2 is FYNNEI.